These 2 T cell receptor beta chains came from one sample sequenced in a study of T cells in Graves' hyperthyroidism and ophthalmopathy. TCR beta CDR3 regions were amplified from RNA. The primer set for the first-round RT-PCR of the TCR CDR3 was HTBI. One entry per CDR3 protein results from TCRdb running MiXCR on the multiplex PCR reads. The data show some 440,000 distinct CDR3 sequences, with 15% to 18% seen just once and roughly 15% held by the top ten. Material: blood. The receptors derive from a woman between 18 and 29 years old with Graves' hyperthyroidism.

V gene TRBV9 combines with J gene TRBJ1-2; D may be TRBD1 (6 bases). Between the trimmed V and J ends, which lost 4 bases and 7 bases, there was a span of 17 bases. Germline loops: CDR1 SGDLS, CDR2 YYNGEE. The CDR3 contains 14 residues. The CDR3 coding sequence is TGTGCCAGCAGCCCCCAGGACAGCTGGTCTGGCTACACCTTC. It encodes CASSPQDSWSGYTF.

The rearrangement uses TRBV28 and TRBJ1-5; no firm D call. CDR3 length: 13 residues. The V gene's germline CDR1 is MDHEN and CDR2 SYDVKM. The V end was cut by 1 base, the J end by 11 bases, with 12 bases between. DNA for the CDR3: TGTGCCAGCAGTTTATATTACGTTCGGGCCCAGCATTTT. Amino acids: CASSLYYVRAQHF. Full variable domain (remainder filled in from reference TRBV28 and TRBJ1-5): DVKVTQSSRYLVKRTGEKVFLECVQDMDHENMFWYRQDPGLGLRLIYFSYDVKMKEKGDIPEGYSVSREKKERFSLILESASTNQTSMYLCASSLYYVRAQHFGDGTRLSIL.